This note documents a single T cell receptor beta chain sequence. Its antigen is not identified. Lactation, pregnancy, other autoimmune disease or uncontrolled infection led to exclusion of patients. TCR beta CDR3 sequences were amplified from RNA transcripts. Researchers ran a first-round RT-PCR on the TCR CDR3 using the HTBI primer set. TCRdb analysed the multiplex PCR reads with MiXCR anew, one entry per CDR3 protein. The sample lists hundreds of thousands of distinct CDR3 sequences, roughly 40% seen once, with 7.5% to 9.5% in the top ten. These data originate in a study of T cells in Graves' hyperthyroidism and ophthalmopathy. As for the study in general: Peripheral blood was acquired at first diagnosis, ahead of any therapy whatsoever.

Points from the study as a whole: Blood shared most expanded thyroid clonotypes above 0.001.

The CDR3 loop spans 15 amino acids. V lost 3 bases and J 0 bases, leaving 11 bases between the germline ends. The germline CDR1 and CDR2 sequences are DFQATT and SNEGSKA (reference sequence). The sequence derives from a man between 18 and 29 years old with Graves' hyperthyroidism. The sample consisted of blood. This chain connects TRBV20-1 to TRBJ2-2; the D call may be TRBD1 or TRBD2 (6 bases each). CDR3 sequence reads: CSARGGHSNTGELFF. CDR3 DNA: TGCAGTGCTAGGGGGGGACACTCGAACACCGGGGAGCTGTTTTTT.